The source of this T cell receptor (beta chain) is a study of shared clonotypes between healthy human individuals. Assay: immunoSEQ multiplex PCR; the TCRdb copy retains only in-frame clones and omits some. The sample lists 2 million to 2.5 million clones; approximately 96% were seen once. Trimming stripped 5 bases from V and 4 bases from J, with 14 bases between. Germline CDR1 is LNHDA and CDR2 is SQIVND (reference sequence). CDR3 size: 14 residues. The specimen was naive CD4+ T cells sorted from blood. Specified subset: CD45RA+ positively selected. The chain uses TRBV19 and TRBJ1-2; maybe TRBD1 (5 bases). The sequence was collected from a man between 18 and 29 years old in good health. Here the CDR3 reads CASSVQGSGYGYTF. DNA of the CDR3: TGTGCCAGTAGTGTCCAGGGCAGCGGCTATGGCTACACCTTC.